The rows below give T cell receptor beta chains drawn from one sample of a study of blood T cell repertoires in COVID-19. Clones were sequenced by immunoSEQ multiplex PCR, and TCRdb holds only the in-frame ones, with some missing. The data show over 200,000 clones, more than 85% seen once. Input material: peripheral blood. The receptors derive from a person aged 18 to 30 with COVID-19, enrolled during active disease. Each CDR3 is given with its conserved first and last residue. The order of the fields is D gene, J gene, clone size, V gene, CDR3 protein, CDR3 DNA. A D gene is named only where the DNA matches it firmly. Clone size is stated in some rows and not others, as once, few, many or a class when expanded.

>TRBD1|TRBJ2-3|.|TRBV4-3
CASSQDPWTGNYF
TGCGCCAGCAGCCAAGATCCGTGGACAGGGAATTATTTT
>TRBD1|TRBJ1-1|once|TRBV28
CASSLWGWGQGGSGTEAFF
TGTGCCAGCAGTTTATGGGGTTGGGGACAGGGGGGATCGGGCACTGAAGCTTTCTTT
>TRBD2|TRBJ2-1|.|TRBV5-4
CASSPRTSGSGVISYNEQFF
TGTGCCAGCAGTCCTAGGACTAGCGGGAGCGGGGTAATTTCCTACAATGAGCAGTTCTTC
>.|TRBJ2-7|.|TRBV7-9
CASSLGGAEQYF
TGTGCCAGCAGCTTAGGCGGGGCCGAGCAGTACTTC
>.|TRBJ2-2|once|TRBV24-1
CATRATGELFF
TGTGCCACCAGGGCCACCGGGGAGCTGTTTTTT
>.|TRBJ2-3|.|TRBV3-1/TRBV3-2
CASSPRTRGGDTDTQYF
TGTGCCAGCAGCCCGCGGACTAGAGGGGGGGACACAGATACGCAGTATTTT
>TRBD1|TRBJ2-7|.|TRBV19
CASSTGQGLDEQYF
TGTGCCAGTAGTACCGGACAGGGCTTGGACGAGCAGTACTTC
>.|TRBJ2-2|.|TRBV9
CASSPSGNGELFF
TGTGCCAGCAGCCCTTCAGGGAACGGGGAGCTGTTTTTT
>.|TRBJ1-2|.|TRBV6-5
CASSSGILYGYTF
TGTGCCAGCAGTTCCGGGATCCTCTATGGCTACACCTTC
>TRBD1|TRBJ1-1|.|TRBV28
CASTDLTGTEAFF
TGTGCCAGCACCGATCTGACAGGGACTGAAGCTTTCTTT
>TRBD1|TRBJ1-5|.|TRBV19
CASSSGQGNQPQHF
TGTGCCAGTAGTTCCGGACAGGGTAATCAGCCCCAGCATTTT
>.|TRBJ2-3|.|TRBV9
CASSARDFGTDTQYF
TGTGCCAGCAGCGCCCGGGACTTTGGCACAGATACGCAGTATTTT
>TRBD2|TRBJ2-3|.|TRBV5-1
CASSSLAGGPDTQYF
TGCGCCAGCAGTTCACTAGCGGGAGGCCCAGATACGCAGTATTTT
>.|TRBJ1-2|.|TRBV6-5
CASSYSRGYTF
TGTGCCAGCAGTTACTCCCGGGGCTACACCTTC
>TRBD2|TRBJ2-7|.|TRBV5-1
CASSFSSGRIGYEQYF
TGCGCCAGCAGCTTTTCTAGCGGGAGGATCGGATACGAGCAGTACTTC
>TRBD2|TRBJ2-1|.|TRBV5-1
CASSRETSEYNEQFF
TGCGCCAGCAGCCGGGAGACTAGCGAATACAATGAGCAGTTCTTC
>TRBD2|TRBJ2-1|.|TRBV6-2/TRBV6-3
CASSSGLGSYNEQFF
TGTGCCAGCAGTTCGGGACTAGGCTCCTACAATGAGCAGTTCTTC
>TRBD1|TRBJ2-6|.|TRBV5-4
CASSLRDSRSGANVLTF
TGTGCCAGCAGCCTACGGGACAGCCGCTCTGGGGCCAACGTCCTGACTTTC
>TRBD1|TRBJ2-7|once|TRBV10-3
CAIGLGQGYEQYF
TGTGCCATCGGCCTAGGACAGGGGTACGAGCAGTACTTC
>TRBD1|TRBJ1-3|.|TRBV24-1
CATSDNRRGSPSGNTIYF
TGTGCCACCAGTGATAATCGCAGGGGGTCCCCATCTGGAAACACCATATATTTT
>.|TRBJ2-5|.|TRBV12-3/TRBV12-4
CASSWALWETQYF
TGTGCCAGCAGTTGGGCACTTTGGGAGACCCAGTACTTC
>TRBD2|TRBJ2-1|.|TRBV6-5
CASSYVSSGRGDEQFF
TGTGCCAGCAGTTACGTTTCTAGCGGGAGAGGGGATGAGCAGTTCTTC
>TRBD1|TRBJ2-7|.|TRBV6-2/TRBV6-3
CASSGQGYYEQYF
TGTGCCAGCAGCGGACAGGGCTACTACGAGCAGTACTTC
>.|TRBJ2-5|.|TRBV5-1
CASSLGRGQETQYF
TGCGCCAGCAGCTTGGGTCGGGGCCAAGAGACCCAGTACTTC
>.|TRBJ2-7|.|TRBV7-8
CASSQDIPYEQYF
TGTGCCAGCAGCCAAGACATTCCCTACGAGCAGTACTTC
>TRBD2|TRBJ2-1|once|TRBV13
CASSSGGSSYNEQFF
TGTGCCAGCAGCTCGGGGGGTAGCTCCTACAATGAGCAGTTCTTC
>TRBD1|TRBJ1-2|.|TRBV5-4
CASSLLDRDYGYTF
TGTGCCAGCAGCTTGTTGGACAGGGACTATGGCTACACCTTC
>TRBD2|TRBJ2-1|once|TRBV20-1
CSASAPGTSGYNEQFF
TGCAGTGCTAGTGCACCCGGGACTAGCGGCTACAATGAGCAGTTCTTC
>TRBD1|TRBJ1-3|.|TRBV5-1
CASSLVQGDGTIYF
TGCGCCAGCAGCTTGGTACAGGGGGACGGCACCATATATTTT
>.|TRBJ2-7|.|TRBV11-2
CASSLGQLPYF
TGTGCCAGCAGCTTAGGACAGCTGCCGTACTTC
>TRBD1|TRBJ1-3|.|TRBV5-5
CASSQDRREYF
TGTGCCAGCAGCCAGGACAGGAGAGAGTATTTT
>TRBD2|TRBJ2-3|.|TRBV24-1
CATEIGGRAKQNTQYF
TGTGCCACGGAAATTGGCGGGAGGGCTAAGCAAAATACGCAGTATTTT
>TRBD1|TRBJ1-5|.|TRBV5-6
CASSQGTGSWPQHF
TGTGCCAGCAGCCAAGGGACAGGGAGTTGGCCCCAGCATTTT
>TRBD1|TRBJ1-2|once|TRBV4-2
CASSQYPGQGAAGYTF
TGTGCCAGCAGCCAATACCCTGGACAGGGGGCTGCTGGCTACACCTTC
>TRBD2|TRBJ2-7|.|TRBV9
CASSVAGGESYEQYF
TGTGCCAGCAGCGTAGCTGGGGGGGAATCCTACGAGCAGTACTTC
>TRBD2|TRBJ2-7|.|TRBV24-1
CATSDRLAPEQYF
TGTGCCACCAGTGACCGACTAGCGCCCGAGCAGTACTTC
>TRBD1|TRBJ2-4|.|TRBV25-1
CASSESRTGGVIQYF
TGTGCCAGCAGTGAATCTAGGACAGGAGGCGTCATTCAGTACTTC
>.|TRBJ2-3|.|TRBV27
CATTELLGDTQYF
TGTGCCACCACGGAGCTATTAGGAGATACGCAGTATTTT
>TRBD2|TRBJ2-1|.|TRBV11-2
CASSQGLELFF
TGTGCCAGCAGCCAGGGACTAGAACTGTTCTTC
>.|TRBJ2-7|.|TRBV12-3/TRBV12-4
CASRGRGYEQYF
TGTGCCAGCAGGGGTCGAGGGTACGAGCAGTACTTC
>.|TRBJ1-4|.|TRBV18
CASSPGGTNEKLFF
TGTGCCAGCTCACCAGGAGGGACTAATGAAAAACTGTTTTTT
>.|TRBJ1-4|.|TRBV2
CASSDAGGSEKLFF
TGTGCCAGCAGTGATGCTGGGGGGAGTGAAAAACTGTTTTTT
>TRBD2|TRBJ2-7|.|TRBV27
CASSSLAGVYEQYF
TGTGCCAGCAGTTCACTAGCGGGAGTCTACGAGCAGTACTTC
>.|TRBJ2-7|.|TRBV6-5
CASSSPGHTRYEQYF
TGTGCCAGCAGTTCACCGGGACACACCCGCTACGAGCAGTACTTC
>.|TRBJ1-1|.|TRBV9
CASSVDQEGTEAFF
TGTGCCAGCAGCGTAGACCAGGAGGGAACTGAAGCTTTCTTT
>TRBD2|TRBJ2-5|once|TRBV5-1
CASSQTSVVGTQYF
TGCGCCAGCAGCCAAACTAGCGTTGTAGGGACCCAGTACTTC
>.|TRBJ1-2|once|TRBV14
CASSQPTGDYGYTF
TGTGCCAGCAGCCAACCCACAGGAGACTATGGCTACACCTTC
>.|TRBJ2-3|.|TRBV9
CASSVAGDTQYF
TGTGCCAGCAGCGTAGCCGGAGATACGCAGTATTTT
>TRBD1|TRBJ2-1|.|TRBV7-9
CASSLERDRASSYNEQFF
TGTGCCAGCAGCTTAGAGAGGGACAGGGCAAGCTCCTACAATGAGCAGTTCTTC
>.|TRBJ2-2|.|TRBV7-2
CASSLLTTGELFF
TGTGCCAGCAGCTTATTAACAACCGGGGAGCTGTTTTTT
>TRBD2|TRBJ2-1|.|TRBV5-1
CASSLVREEDEQFF
TGCGCCAGCAGCTTGGTGCGGGAGGAGGATGAGCAGTTCTTC